Each of the 6 T cell receptor beta chains below was sequenced from the same sample in a study of CD8 T cells in ankylosing spondylitis. Study-wide findings and caveats: In ankylosing spondylitis blood, a motif of eight highly homologous TCR beta variants appeared characteristic.

A single record per CDR3 protein comes from TCRdb applying MiXCR to the 5' RACE reads. The table has roughly 700,000 distinct CDR3 sequences, 15% to 20% seen once. Antigen specificity for these receptors is unknown. Sequencing input: blood, either unsorted or a sorted T cell fraction (not recorded which). The receptors were gathered from a male donor with ankylosing spondylitis.

The genes are TRBV7-2 and TRBJ2-7, with TRBD2 matching over 10 bases. This CDR3 has 15 residues. V gave up 6 bases and J gave up 1 base; unmatched junction bases: 6. Germline CDR1 is SGHTA and CDR2 is FQGNSA. The CDR3 sequence is CASRSSSGGSYEQYF. CDR3 nucleotides: TGTGCCAGCAGAAGCTCTAGCGGGGGTTCCTACGAGCAGTACTTC.

This clonotype came up a few times. V gene TRBV7-3 combines with J gene TRBJ2-2; no clear D. The CDR3 spans 12 residues. The germline V gene encodes CDR1 SGHTA and CDR2 FQGTGA. V dropped 5 bases and J dropped 8 bases, with 9 bases sitting between them. The CDR3 DNA sequence: TGTGCCAGCAGCCATACAAGTGGGGAGCTGTTTTTT. Amino acid sequence: CASSHTSGELFF.

The V gene is TRBV3-1, the J gene TRBJ1-3; tentative D call: TRBD1 (6 bases). Trimming stripped 4 bases from V and 0 bases from J, with 13 bases between. From germline, CDR1 is LGHDT and CDR2 YNNKEL (reference sequence). This CDR3 comprises 16 residues. CDR3: CASSPTGTVSGNTIYF. DNA of the CDR3: TGTGCCAGCAGCCCCACAGGGACGGTCTCTGGAAACACCATATATTTT. The full variable domain, with the rest looked up from reference TRBV3-1 and TRBJ1-3, is DTAVSQTPKYLVTQMGNDKSIKCEQNLGHDTMYWYKQDSKKFLKIMFSYNNKELIINETVPNRFSPKSPDKAHLNLHINSLELGDSAVYFCASSPTGTVSGNTIYFGEGSWLTVV.

This clonotype occurred a few times. The V gene is TRBV6-5, the J gene TRBJ2-1, with D perhaps matching TRBD2 (5 bases). The V end lost 4 bases, the J end lost 7 bases, and 11 bases lay between the germline ends. Germline V gene lookup returns CDR1 MNHEY and CDR2 SVGAGI. CDR3 size: 13 residues. The CDR3 DNA reads as TGTGCCAGCAGTTCCCGGGGAACAAATGAGCAGTTCTTC. Translation: CASSSRGTNEQFF.

The rearrangement joins TRBV7-9 to TRBJ1-1, with 7 positions matching TRBD1. Looked up from germline, CDR1 is SEHNR and CDR2 is FQNEAQ (reference sequence). This CDR3 is built from 15 residues. J gave up 1 base and V 5 bases, and 7 bases lay outside the gene matches. The CDR3 region is CASSARDSPNTEAFF. Here the CDR3 DNA reads TGTGCCAGCAGCGCCCGGGACAGCCCGAACACTGAAGCTTTCTTT.

This clonotype was seen a handful of times. The rearrangement links TRBV7-8 to TRBJ1-1; tentatively, D is TRBD1 (5 bases). The CDR3 is 13 residues long. From germline, CDR1 is SGHVS and CDR2 FQNEAQ. Trimming removed 3 bases from V and 4 bases from J, with 9 bases in between. CDR3 sequence reads: CASSLAGTTEAFF. CDR3 nucleotides: TGTGCCAGCAGCTTGGCAGGGACCACTGAAGCTTTCTTT.